This passage covers 3 T cell receptor beta chains from one sample sequenced in a study of T cell responses to AZD1222 COVID-19 vaccine. This table comes from immunoSEQ multiplex PCR, and its TCRdb copy is limited to in-frame clones, with some not included. The sample carries around 100,000 clones, roughly 80% recorded once. Material: peripheral blood, obtained on day 0 of AZD1222 vaccination. Receptor source: an adult in good health.

This clone was counted between two and nine times. CDR3 protein: CAGFAGNTIYF. The CDR3, as DNA: TGTGCAGGGTTTGCTGGAAACACCATATATTTT. V usage is TRBV30 and J usage is TRBJ1-3; D is uncertain. CDR1 GTSNPN and CDR2 SVGIG come from the germline V gene (reference sequence). The CDR3 totals 11 residues.

This clone was counted once. V is TRBV28 and J is TRBJ1-2, with a tentative D call TRBD1 (5 bases). V shed 7 bases and J shed 7 bases, with 16 bases lying between them. The CDR3 loop spans 13 amino acids. Germline loops: CDR1 MDHEN, CDR2 SYDVKM. The CDR3 DNA is TGTGCCAGCACCGTCACGGGGGGTGGTGGCTACACCTTC. Translation gives CASTVTGGGGYTF.

The V and J genes are TRBV9 and TRBJ2-1, with 8 bases matching TRBD2. CDR1 SGDLS and CDR2 YYNGEE come from the germline V gene. There are 16 residues in the CDR3. V shed 5 bases and J 6 bases; nucleotides not matched to a gene: 13. The CDR3 here is CASSAIGTSGPNEQFF. The CDR3 bases are TGTGCCAGCAGTGCCATAGGGACTAGTGGTCCCAATGAGCAGTTCTTC.